Sequencing of this TCR beta chain was carried out in a study of regulatory T cells in long-lasting Graves disease. The germline gives CDR1 SGHTA, CDR2 FQGNSA. V was pared by 1 base and J by 7 bases, with 10 bases between. The CDR3 contains 13 residues. Study-level results: In persistent patients, shared public clonotypes (roughly 2,800) outnumbered those in new patients (about 1,000).

Relying on iRepertoire HTBI primers and Arm-PCR of CDR3 regions, the team built TCR beta libraries. TCRdb independently ran MiXCR on the multiplex PCR reads; one entry per CDR3 protein. Of hundreds of thousands of distinct CDR3 sequences listed, roughly 15% are singletons. Time point specified: newly diagnosed GD, antithyroid drugs for less than 3 months. PBMC-extracted RNA yielded the TCR library. Criteria from the American Thyroid Association guidelines were applied to diagnose Graves' disease. EDTA tubes held roughly 9.9 milliliters of peripheral blood from each patient. For this clonotype: The antigen is not known.

This same sample was also taken into another study, of T cells in Graves' hyperthyroidism and ophthalmopathy. From that second work: No ophthalmopathy progression within 18 months constituted stable Graves' hyperthyroidism.

The sequence was obtained from a woman aged 25 to 45 with Graves disease. Specimen: peripheral blood mononuclear cells (PBMCs), collected at new diagnosis, from a patient treated with antithyroid drugs. The V call is TRBV7-2, the J call TRBJ1-1; D may be TRBD1 (6 bases). CDR3: CASSLEGGYEAFF. DNA of the CDR3: TGTGCCAGCAGCTTAGAGGGGGGATATGAAGCTTTCTTT.